Sequencing of this T cell receptor beta chain was carried out in a study of spatial heterogeneity in lung cancer (dated by TCRdb to the late 2010s). A note on the overall study: Beta-chain transcripts were consistently detected in greater numbers than alpha-chain transcripts, which likely reflects a higher abundance of beta-chain transcripts. In non-small cell lung cancer, the study made a quantitative comparison of TCR alpha and beta repertoires among multiple tumor regions, matched nontumor lung and blood. Nonsynonymous mutation counts, determined by whole-exome sequencing of tumor tissue, were related to features of the TCR repertoire. Both alpha and beta chains were TCR-sequenced in 220 or so tumor regions, under 80 matched nontumor lung samples and roughly 50 PBMC samples obtained at surgery. In the raw uncorrected reads, each unique combination of TCR and UMI appeared more than ten times on average. A strong correlation was found between TCR transcript counts in tumor regions and a T cell transcriptional module score from matched bulk RNA-seq.

The library was made by 5' RACE. The instrument given in TCRdb is NextSeq 500. In the TCR library protocol, a unique molecular identifier was attached to each TCR cDNA molecule so that PCR and sequencing errors could be corrected. Per the authors' processing: Decombinator tools were used for TCR identification, UMI-based error correction and CDR3 extraction. Expanded TCRs were defined as those above a frequency of 2 per 1,000, corresponding to the top 1% of the tumor frequency distribution. Expanded tumor TCRs were classed as regional if statistically deemed absent (corrected P<0.05) from at least one tumor region, otherwise ubiquitous. Renyi diversity was computed with the R vegan package after each repertoire had been subsampled 100 times to 5,000 TCRs. CDR3 similarity networks were built from amino acid triplet string-kernel similarity, with CDR3s being connected when pairwise similarity was above 0.82. The public reads were reprocessed in TCRdb via fastp at Q25 and MiXCR, keeping in-frame beta chains. CDR3 protein duplicates are merged, each entry listing the most common genes and DNA. The V and J calls come from TCRdb's annotation, not from the publication. In this sample the table shows around 4,200 distinct CDR3 sequences, under 13% of which occur a single time. Approximately 16% of the sample comes from the top ten.

This clonotype counts as medium-sized (0.01 to 0.1%). What antigen it recognizes has not been identified. Base quality data are lacking; no much larger clone is found one base away. The junction shows trimming of 5 bases on V and 8 bases on J, plus 16 bases between the germline ends. The CDR3, cysteine through phenylalanine, is 14 amino acids long. Just the 42-base CDR3 DNA is kept, in frame starting at base 1. In the germline V gene, CDR1 corresponds to SGHVS and CDR2 to FNYEAQ. Read against the paper, the sample's time point label means: sample taken at primary tumor resection. Donors were approximately 72 patients with early-stage, untreated non-small cell lung cancer from the lung TRACERx cohort. Whole RNA extracted from tumor and nontumor lung tissue, or from cryopreserved PBMC samples, was used for TCR sequencing without cell sorting. A patient was chosen for TCR sequencing only when enough RNA was available from at least two tumor regions. Tumor and adjacent nontumor lung specimens were reviewed by a lung pathologist before selection.

What the work shows at the level of the full study, not this receptor alone: TCR-seq coverage of tumor T cells was estimated at only 5.5% to 8.5% for alpha chains and about 14% for beta chains. Counts of ubiquitous and regional expanded TCRs correlated with counts of ubiquitous and regional nonsynonymous mutations, respectively. Confirming at a functional level the hypothesis that regional TCRs recognize regional mutations was considered to require additional single-cell paired TCR alpha and beta sequencing. The tumor nonsynonymous mutation count correlated with the number of expanded intratumoral alpha and beta TCRs.

The source was lung tumor tissue, collected at surgery. This TCR was sampled from a female donor with early-stage non-small cell lung cancer. The V and J segments used are TRBV7-6 and TRBJ1-3, with an unclear D gene assignment. The sequenced DNA: TGTGCCAGCAGCCCAACCTTTGAGGTAGACACCATATATTTT. Its coded protein is CASSPTFEVDTIYF.